This T cell receptor (beta chain) emerged from a study of Graves' ophthalmopathy and Graves' hyperthyroidism. Across the study: Peripheral blood was gathered at first diagnosis, ahead of any treatment whatsoever.

The CDR3 has 13 residues. CDR1 and CDR2 from the germline V gene are SGHRS and YFSETQ. The V and J ends lost 0 bases and 11 bases respectively, with 14 bases between them. Amplification of TCR beta CDR3 regions used RNA transcripts. HTBI primers primed a first-round RT-PCR, and a second-round multiplex PCR followed. MiXCR, applied by TCRdb to the multiplex PCR reads, yields one record per CDR3 protein. The sample consists of hundreds of thousands of distinct CDR3 sequences, roughly 50% of them appearing once. As to this clonotype: Its antigen is not identified.

Diagnostic conclusions were grounded in clinical symptoms, serum thyroxine, TRAb, thyroid ultrasound and orbital computed tomography. PBMCs were isolated by Ficoll-Paque density gradient centrifugation, using approximately 10 ml of fresh peripheral blood as the starting material. The study, taken as a whole, reports: In blood appeared most of the expanded thyroid clonotypes whose frequency exceeded 0.001.

The source is an adult man with Graves' ophthalmopathy. The rearrangement joins TRBV5-1 to TRBJ1-1; D unclear. Sample: peripheral blood. Here the CDR3 reads CASSLAALSVAFF. DNA for the CDR3: TGCGCCAGCAGCTTGGCCGCCCTATCCGTTGCTTTCTTT.